The source of this T cell receptor (beta chain) is a study of T cells in Graves' hyperthyroidism and ophthalmopathy. Study observations and caveats: Clonotypes that were expanded in thyroid above 0.001 mostly appeared in blood too.

CDR3 length: 16 residues. Per germline, CDR1 SGHKS and CDR2 YYEKEE (reference sequence). Trimming removed 2 bases from V and 2 bases from J, with 14 bases in between. RNA transcripts gave rise to amplified TCR beta CDR3 regions. RT-PCR in the first round (using the HTBI primer set) targeted the TCR CDR3. TCRdb redid the calling of the multiplex PCR reads with MiXCR, one entry per CDR3 protein. The table has 560,000 or so distinct CDR3 sequences, about 45% seen once. This clonotype has just a few counts. The antigen is not known. The sample taken for sequencing was peripheral blood or thyroid tissue (not recorded which). The chain combines TRBV5-5 with TRBJ1-5, with a weak D call TRBD1 (6 bases). The clonotype was recovered from a woman younger than 35 with Graves' hyperthyroidism. Here the CDR3 reads CASSFRGRGGNQPQHF. The CDR3 DNA is TGTGCCAGCAGCTTTAGGGGGAGGGGCGGCAATCAGCCCCAGCATTTT. The entire variable domain, with the rest obtained from reference TRBV5-5 and TRBJ1-5, is as follows: DAGVTQSPTHLIKTRGQQVTLRCSPISGHKSVSWYQQVLGQGPQFIFQYYEKEERGRGNFPDRFSARQFPNYSSELNVNALLLGDSALYLCASSFRGRGGNQPQHFGDGTRLSIL.